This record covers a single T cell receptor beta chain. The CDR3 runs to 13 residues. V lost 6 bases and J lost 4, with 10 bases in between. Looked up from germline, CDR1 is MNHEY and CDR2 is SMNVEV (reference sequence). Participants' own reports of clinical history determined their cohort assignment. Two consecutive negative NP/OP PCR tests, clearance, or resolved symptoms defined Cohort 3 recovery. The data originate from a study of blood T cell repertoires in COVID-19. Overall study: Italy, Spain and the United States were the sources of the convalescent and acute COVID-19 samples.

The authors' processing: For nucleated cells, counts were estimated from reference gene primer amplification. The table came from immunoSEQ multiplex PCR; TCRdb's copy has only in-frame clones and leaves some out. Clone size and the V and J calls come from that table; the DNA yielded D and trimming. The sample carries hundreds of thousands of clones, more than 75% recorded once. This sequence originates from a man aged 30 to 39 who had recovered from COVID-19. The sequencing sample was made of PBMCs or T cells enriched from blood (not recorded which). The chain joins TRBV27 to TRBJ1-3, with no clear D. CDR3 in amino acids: CASSDYHGNTIYF. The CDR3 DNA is TGTGCCAGCAGCGACTATCACGGAAACACCATATATTTT.